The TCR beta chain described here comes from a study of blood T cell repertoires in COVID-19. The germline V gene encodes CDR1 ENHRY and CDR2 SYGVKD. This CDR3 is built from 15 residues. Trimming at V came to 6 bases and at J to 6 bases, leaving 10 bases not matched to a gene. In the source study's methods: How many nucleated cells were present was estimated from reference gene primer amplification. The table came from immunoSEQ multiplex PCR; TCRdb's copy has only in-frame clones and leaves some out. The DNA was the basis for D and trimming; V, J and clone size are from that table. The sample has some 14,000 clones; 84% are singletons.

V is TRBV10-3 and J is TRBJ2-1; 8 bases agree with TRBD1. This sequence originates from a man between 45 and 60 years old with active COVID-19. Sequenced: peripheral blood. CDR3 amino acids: CAIREPGQVINEQFF. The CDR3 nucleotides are TGTGCCATCAGAGAACCGGGACAGGTGATCAATGAGCAGTTCTTC.